The 14 T cell receptor beta chains in this list originate from one sample, sequenced in a study of T cell changes during pregnancy in multiple sclerosis. The method was immunoSEQ multiplex PCR; TCRdb's version includes in-frame clones alone and lacks a portion of them. This sample yields 60,000 to 70,000 clones, of which approximately 90% are seen a single time; 1.4% belongs to the top ten. The source was peripheral blood, collected in the second trimester of pregnancy. Every receptor here comes from a female donor with multiple sclerosis, enrolled in a pregnancy study.

This clone was detected only once. The chain carries TRBV7-7 and TRBJ2-1, with 10 bases that match TRBD2. This CDR3 is built from 13 residues. CDR1 and CDR2 from the germline V gene are SSHAT and FNYEAQ (reference sequence). The J segment lost 13 bases and the V segment lost 1 base, leaving 4 bases of the junction unmatched. The CDR3 here is CASSLDLAGVQFF. DNA of the CDR3: TGTGCCAGCAGCTTAGACCTAGCGGGAGTTCAGTTCTTC.

V gene TRBV4-2 combines with J gene TRBJ1-4; D is uncertain. Germline CDR1 and CDR2: LGHNA and YNFKEQ. The CDR3 length is 14 residues. The germline V and J ends were trimmed by 5 bases and 5 bases, with 12 bases remaining between them. The CDR3 sequence is CASSAGERNEKLFF. The CDR3 region has the DNA TGTGCCAGCAGCGCCGGGGAGAGGAATGAAAAACTGTTTTTT.

The chain employs TRBV29-1 and TRBJ2-1; D gene unclear. The CDR3 runs 14 residues. Germline V CDR1 and CDR2: SQVTM, ANQGSEA. V was trimmed by 4 bases and J by 2 bases, leaving 12 bases between them. The CDR3 loop is CSVVVRKTYNEQFF. CDR3 nucleotide sequence: TGCAGCGTTGTGGTGCGAAAAACCTACAATGAGCAGTTCTTC.

The chain links TRBV6-5 to TRBJ2-1; TRBD2 might be the D (7 bases). The germline V gene encodes CDR1 MNHEY and CDR2 SVGAGI. V shed 7 bases and J shed 0 bases, with 13 bases lying between them. This CDR3 region has 15 residues. CDR3 region: CASNGGGGSYNEQFF. The CDR3 region has the DNA TGTGCCAGCAATGGGGGAGGGGGCTCCTACAATGAGCAGTTCTTC.

The CDR3, as DNA: TGTGCCAGCAGATTGGACAGAGTAAACACTGAAGCTTTCTTT. It yields the protein CASRLDRVNTEAFF. The V call is TRBV6-6, the J call TRBJ1-1; possible D gene TRBD1, 6 bases. V lost 6 bases and J lost 2, with 13 bases in between. The germline gives CDR1 MNHNY, CDR2 SVGAGI (reference sequence). The CDR3 consists of 14 residues.

The chain recombines TRBV18 with TRBJ1-1; D is uncertain. The germline V gene encodes CDR1 KGHSH and CDR2 LQKENI. The V end was cut by 3 bases, the J end by 0 bases, with 5 bases between. The CDR3 spans 13 residues. This CDR3 is CASSPALNTEAFF. The CDR3 DNA reads as TGTGCCAGCTCACCGGCTCTGAACACTGAAGCTTTCTTT. The full variable domain, its missing parts supplied by reference TRBV18 and TRBJ1-1, is NAGVMQNPRHLVRRRGQEARLRCSPMKGHSHVYWYRQLPEEGLKFMVYLQKENIIDESGMPKERFSAEFPKEGPSILRIQQVVRGDSAAYFCASSPALNTEAFFGQGTRLTVV.

The chain is built from TRBV7-2 and TRBJ2-3, with D uncertain. CDR1 and CDR2 from the germline V gene are SGHTA and FQGNSA. Trimming pared 3 bases from V and 0 bases from J, leaving 10 bases between. The CDR3 runs 15 residues. In nucleotides, the CDR3 is TGTGCCAGCAGCTTCCAAGCACTGAGCACAGATACGCAGTATTTT. Translation: CASSFQALSTDTQYF.

The V gene is TRBV7-8, the J gene TRBJ2-2; 13 bases align to TRBD2. This CDR3 region has 16 residues. The J segment lost 7 bases and the V segment lost 5 bases, leaving 7 bases of the junction unmatched. CDR1 and CDR2 (germline): SGHVS, FQNEAQ. This CDR3 is CASSPTSGGAGGELFF. In nucleotides, the CDR3 is TGTGCCAGCAGCCCCACTAGCGGGGGGGCCGGCGGGGAGCTGTTTTTT. The full variable domain, in which reference TRBV7-8 and TRBJ2-2 provide the parts outside the CDR3, is GAGVSQSPRYKVAKRGQDVALRCDPISGHVSLFWYQQALGQGPEFLTYFQNEAQLDKSGLPSDRFFAERPEGSVSTLKIQRTQQEDSAVYLCASSPTSGGAGGELFFGEGSRLTVL.

This clone occurred once. V gene TRBV6-4 combines with J gene TRBJ2-7; possible D gene TRBD1, 6 bases. This CDR3 spans 13 amino acids. The germline gives CDR1 MRHNA, CDR2 SNTAGT. V was cut by 4 bases and J by 6 bases, with 13 bases left in between. CDR3 DNA sequence: TGTGCCAGCAGTGTCTCAGGGGAAGGCGAGCAGTACTTC. Its translation: CASSVSGEGEQYF.

The CDR3 is CASGPRLLPGANVLTF. In nucleotides, the CDR3 is TGTGCTAGTGGCCCCAGACTGCTGCCTGGGGCCAACGTCCTGACTTTC. The chain couples TRBV12-5 to TRBJ2-6; no reliable D call. The CDR3 runs to 16 residues. V lost 6 bases, J lost 2 bases, and 14 bases lay in between. Per the germline V gene, CDR1 is LGHNT and CDR2 is FRNRAP.

The chain links TRBV30 to TRBJ1-5; TRBD1 aligns across 7 bases. CDR3 length: 16 amino acids. Germline V gene sequence: CDR1 GTSNPN, CDR2 SVGIG (reference sequence). The V segment lost 0 bases and the J segment 9 bases; nucleotides outside the gene matches: 14. The CDR3 region is CAWSVGRDSGLGPQHF. The CDR3 DNA sequence: TGTGCCTGGAGTGTAGGGCGGGACAGTGGTTTGGGGCCCCAGCATTTT. Variable domain in full (rest from reference TRBV30 and TRBJ1-5): SQTIHQWPATLVQPVGSPLSLECTVEGTSNPNLYWYRQAAGRGLQLLFYSVGIGQISSEVPQNLSASRPQDRQFILSSKKLLLSDSGFYLCAWSVGRDSGLGPQHFGDGTRLSIL.

This clone was counted a few times. This CDR3 reads CAISEYGAGLAEAFF. The CDR3 nucleotides read TGTGCCATCAGTGAGTATGGGGCCGGGCTAGCTGAAGCTTTCTTT. The chain combines TRBV10-3 with TRBJ1-1, with a weak D call TRBD1 (5 bases). There are 15 residues in the CDR3. Germline CDR1 and CDR2: ENHRY and SYGVKD. V was trimmed by 1 base and J by 6 bases, leaving 15 bases between them.

The chain has TRBV5-6 and TRBJ2-5, with TRBD1 matching 7 bases. Trimming at V came to 4 bases and at J to 2 bases, leaving 5 bases not matched to a gene. The CDR3 totals 14 residues. CDR1 and CDR2 (germline): SGHDT, YYEEEE. CDR3 sequence reads: CASSRPGQQETQYF. CDR3 sequence (DNA): TGTGCCAGCAGCAGGCCGGGACAGCAAGAGACCCAGTACTTC.

The J gene is TRBJ1-2, the V gene TRBV6-6, with TRBD1 matching over 7 bases. From germline, CDR1 is MNHNY and CDR2 SVGAGI (reference sequence). This CDR3 spans 13 amino acids. Germline trimming cut 2 bases from V and 4 bases from J; bases unmatched to any gene: 1. The CDR3 spells CASSYDRAYGYTF. CDR3 in DNA: TGTGCCAGCAGTTACGACAGGGCCTATGGCTACACCTTC.